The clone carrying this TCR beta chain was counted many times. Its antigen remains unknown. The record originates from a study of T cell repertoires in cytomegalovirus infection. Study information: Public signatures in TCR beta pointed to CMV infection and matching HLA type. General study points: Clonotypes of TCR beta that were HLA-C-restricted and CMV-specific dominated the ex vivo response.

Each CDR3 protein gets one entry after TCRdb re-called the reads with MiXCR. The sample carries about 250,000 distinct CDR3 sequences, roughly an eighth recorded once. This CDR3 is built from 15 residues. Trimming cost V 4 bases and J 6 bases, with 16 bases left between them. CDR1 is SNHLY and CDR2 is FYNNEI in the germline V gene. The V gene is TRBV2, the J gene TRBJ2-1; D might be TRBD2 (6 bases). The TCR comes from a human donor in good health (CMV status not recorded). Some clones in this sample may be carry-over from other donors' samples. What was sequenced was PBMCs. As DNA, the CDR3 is TGTGCCAGCAGTGGGGGGTCAGGAGGGTTCAATGAGCAGTTCTTC. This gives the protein CASSGGSGGFNEQFF.